The next 30 T cell receptor beta chains were all read from a single sample in a study of PD-1 blockade in classical Hodgkin lymphoma. Assay: immunoSEQ multiplex PCR; the TCRdb copy retains only in-frame clones and omits some. The data contain 11,000 or so clones, around 79% of them singletons. Each and every patient relapsed after autologous stem cell transplantation, and patients got differing brentuximab vedotin exposure. The sequences come from peripheral blood mononuclear cells (PBMCs), collected at baseline. The origin of the receptors is a human donor with classical Hodgkin lymphoma.

The chain uses TRBV5-6 and TRBJ2-3, with TRBD2 identical over 11 bases. The CDR3 runs to 19 residues. CDR1 and CDR2 from the germline V gene are SGHDT and YYEEEE. V lost 1 base to trimming and J lost 2 bases; unmatched junction nucleotides: 12. CDR3 DNA sequence: TGTGCCAGCAGCTTGCGCCGACTAGCGGGGAACTCAAACACAGATACGCAGTATTTT. Translating gives CASSLRRLAGNSNTDTQYF.

This clone has only one observation. The chain couples TRBV7-6 to TRBJ2-7, with D tentatively TRBD1 (5 bases). Germline V gives CDR1 SGHVS, CDR2 FNYEAQ. The V end lost 1 base, the J end lost 6 bases, and 13 bases lay between the germline ends. CDR3 size: 14 residues. CDR3: CASSLEDTVAEQYV. CDR3 DNA sequence: TGTGCCAGCAGCTTAGAGGACACGGTGGCCGAGCAGTACGTC.

This clone was observed once. The chain is built from TRBV28 and TRBJ2-1, with D tentatively TRBD1 or TRBD2 (5 bases each). The germline V gene encodes CDR1 MDHEN and CDR2 SYDVKM. Trimming shortened V by 2 bases and J by 0 bases, and 8 bases separated the two germline ends. This CDR3 has 15 residues. The CDR3 sequence: CASSLGGSSYNEQFF. The CDR3 DNA follows: TGTGCCAGCAGTTTAGGGGGTAGCTCCTACAATGAGCAGTTCTTC.

There are a few counts of this clone. The CDR3 DNA reads TGTGCCAGTAGTGTCTCTGGAAACACCATATATTTT. Amino acids: CASSVSGNTIYF. The V and J genes are TRBV19 and TRBJ1-3; D is unresolved. The CDR3 runs 12 residues. Germline loops: CDR1 LNHDA, CDR2 SQIVND (reference sequence). V was shortened by 5 bases and J by 0 bases, with 2 bases between the two germline ends.

This clone was detected only once. The chain has TRBV5-5 and TRBJ1-1; D call uncertain. Deletions cut 2 bases from V and 5 bases from J, with 13 bases between. The V gene's germline CDR1 is SGHKS and CDR2 YYEKEE (reference sequence). The CDR3 contains 14 residues. In nucleotides, the CDR3 is TGTGCCAGCAGCTTTAACACTGCGAGGACTGAAGCTTTCTTT. This codes for CASSFNTARTEAFF.

The CDR3 here is CASGKITAAGQPQHF. As DNA, the CDR3 is TGTGCCAGCGGAAAAATTACAGCGGCCGGACAGCCCCAGCATTTT. The chain employs TRBV28 and TRBJ1-5; D uncertain. Trimming removed 8 bases at V and 7 bases at J, with 21 bases between. The CDR3 totals 15 residues. The germline V gene encodes CDR1 MDHEN and CDR2 SYDVKM.

This chain connects TRBV5-1 to TRBJ1-1; D gene unclear. With 4 bases removed from V and 5 bases from J, the gap between germline ends came to 18 bases. This CDR3 comprises 15 residues. CDR1 is SGHRS, CDR2 YFSETQ, per germline. The CDR3 DNA reads as TGCGCCAGCAGCCTCGACCCGGCCGGGGATACTGAAGCTTTCTTT. Protein product: CASSLDPAGDTEAFF.

The CDR3 loop is CAMSIGGITEAFF. Here the CDR3 DNA reads TGTGCCATGTCCATCGGGGGTATCACTGAAGCTTTCTTT. V gene TRBV6-1 combines with J gene TRBJ1-1, with D possibly being TRBD1 (5 bases). The germline CDR1 and CDR2 sequences are MNHNS and SASEGT. The CDR3 extends over 13 amino acids. V lost 10 bases, J lost 4 bases, and 16 bases lay in between.

In its sample, this clone is medium-sized (0.01 to 0.1%). The identical CDR3 is also encoded by other nucleotide sequences in the sample. This chain joins TRBV2 and TRBJ2-1; D is ambiguous. The CDR3 extends over 11 amino acids. Germline V gene lookup returns CDR1 SNHLY and CDR2 FYNNEI. Deletions cut 0 bases from V and 9 bases from J, with 3 bases between. CDR3 bases: TGTGCCAGCAGTGAAGCAGGTGAGCAGTTCTTC. The encoded protein is CASSEAGEQFF. Full variable domain (remainder filled in from reference TRBV2 and TRBJ2-1): EPEVTQTPSHQVTQMGQEVILRCVPISNHLYFYWYRQILGQKVEFLVSFYNNEISEKSEIFDDQFSVERPDGSNFTLKIRSTKLEDSAMYFCASSEAGEQFFGPGTRLTVL.

The chain carries TRBV7-6 and TRBJ1-5; D unclear. Trimming removed 0 bases from V and 4 bases from J, with 7 bases in between. This CDR3 comprises 14 residues. Germline CDR1 is SGHVS and CDR2 is FNYEAQ. In DNA form, the CDR3 reads TGTGCCAGCAGCTTAGCGTCTACAAATCAGCCCCAGCATTTT. Translation: CASSLASTNQPQHF.

J is TRBJ2-3 and V is TRBV15; D possibly corresponds to TRBD2 (5 bases). Trimming pared 0 bases from V and 2 bases from J, leaving 9 bases between. This CDR3 is 15 amino acids long. Germline-derived CDR1 and CDR2 are LNHNV and YYDKDF (reference sequence). The CDR3 DNA reads TGTGCCACCAGCAGAGACGGACTCGTCACAGATACGCAGTATTTT. The encoded protein is CATSRDGLVTDTQYF. The full variable domain, with the rest looked up from reference TRBV15 and TRBJ2-3, is DAMVIQNPRYQVTQFGKPVTLSCSQTLNHNVMYWYQQKSSQAPKLLFHYYDKDFNNEADTPDNFQSRRPNTSFCFLDIRSPGLGDTAMYLCATSRDGLVTDTQYFGPGTRLTVL.

The genes are TRBV27 and TRBJ2-7, with TRBD1 identical over 7 bases. There are 15 residues in the CDR3. Germline assignment: CDR1 MNHEY and CDR2 SMNVEV (reference sequence). The J segment lost 5 bases and the V segment lost 2 bases, leaving 9 bases of the junction unmatched. The CDR3, as DNA: TGTGCCAGCAGTTTAATCTCTACAGGGGTCAACGAGCAGTACTTC. The encoded protein is CASSLISTGVNEQYF.

The chain carries TRBV9 and TRBJ2-3, with 12 bases lining up with TRBD2. There are 14 residues in the CDR3. Germline-derived CDR1 and CDR2 are SGDLS and YYNGEE. V was pared by 2 bases and J by 6 bases, with 1 base of the junction left unmatched. CDR3: CASSVTSGGDTQYF. DNA for the CDR3: TGTGCCAGCAGCGTGACTAGCGGGGGTGATACGCAGTATTTT. Based on the CDR3 plus reference TRBV9 and TRBJ2-3, the full variable domain is DSGVTQTPKHLITATGQRVTLRCSPRSGDLSVYWYQQSLDQGLQFLIQYYNGEERAKGNILERFSAQQFPDLHSELNLSSLELGDSALYFCASSVTSGGDTQYFGPGTRLTVL.

The CDR3 loop reads CASSSYNEQFF. In nucleotides, the CDR3 is TGTGCCAGCAGTTCCTACAATGAGCAGTTCTTC. This chain uses TRBV28 with TRBJ2-1; D is uncertain. Trimming left V 4 bases short and J 2 bases short, with 0 bases between. In germline, CDR1 is MDHEN, CDR2 SYDVKM. The CDR3 runs to 11 residues. Complete variable domain (other parts from reference TRBV28 and TRBJ2-1): DVKVTQSSRYLVKRTGEKVFLECVQDMDHENMFWYRQDPGLGLRLIYFSYDVKMKEKGDIPEGYSVSREKKERFSLILESASTNQTSMYLCASSSYNEQFFGPGTRLTVL.

J is TRBJ1-6 and V is TRBV7-9; a weak D match, TRBD1 (6 bases). V lost 5 bases and J lost 6, with 14 bases in between. Germline assignment: CDR1 SEHNR and CDR2 FQNEAQ (reference sequence). The CDR3 loop spans 15 amino acids. The CDR3 DNA reads TGTGCCAGCAGCGCCCCTGGGGGGCCTAATTCACCCCTCCACTTT. Residues: CASSAPGGPNSPLHF.

V is TRBV27 and J is TRBJ1-5; D is possibly TRBD1 (5 bases). The CDR3 runs 16 residues. V was pared by 2 bases and J by 0 bases, with 11 bases between. Germline V lookup: CDR1 MNHEY, CDR2 SMNVEV (reference sequence). Written as DNA, the CDR3 is TGTGCCAGCAGTTTAAGGGGAGACAGTAGCAATCAGCCCCAGCATTTT. Amino acid sequence: CASSLRGDSSNQPQHF.

The gene calls are TRBV4-3 and TRBJ1-2; TRBD1 matches at 7 bases. This CDR3 contains 15 residues. The V segment lost 0 bases and the J segment 2 bases; nucleotides outside the gene matches: 3. The germline V gene has CDR1 LGHNA and CDR2 YSLEER. The CDR3 reads CASSQEWGQNYGYTF. For the CDR3, the DNA is TGCGCCAGCAGCCAAGAATGGGGACAGAACTATGGCTACACCTTC.

This clone was seen only a few times. V usage is TRBV7-2 and J usage is TRBJ1-2, with TRBD1 as a possible D gene (5 bases). CDR3 length equals 14 residues. Trimming shortened V by 1 base and J by 4 bases, and 10 bases separated the two germline ends. Per germline, CDR1 SGHTA and CDR2 FQGNSA. The CDR3 reads CASSLGGVSYGYTF. Written as DNA, the CDR3 is TGTGCCAGCAGCTTAGGGGGGGTGTCCTATGGCTACACCTTC. Based on the CDR3 plus reference TRBV7-2 and TRBJ1-2, the full variable domain is GAGVSQSPSNKVTEKGKDVELRCDPISGHTALYWYRQSLGQGLEFLIYFQGNSAPDKSGLPSDRFSAERTGGSVSTLTIQRTQQEDSAVYLCASSLGGVSYGYTFGSGTRLTVV.

This chain connects TRBV5-1 to TRBJ1-1; D is possibly TRBD1 (5 bases). V was clipped by 2 bases and J by 0 bases, with 5 bases between them. Germline V gene sequence: CDR1 SGHRS, CDR2 YFSETQ. The CDR3 consists of 13 residues. The CDR3 DNA reads as TGCGCCAGCAGCTTAGGGGTGAACACTGAAGCTTTCTTT. Protein sequence: CASSLGVNTEAFF. The full variable domain, in which reference TRBV5-1 and TRBJ1-1 provide the parts outside the CDR3, is KAGVTQTPRYLIKTRGQQVTLSCSPISGHRSVSWYQQTPGQGLQFLFEYFSETQRNKGNFPGRFSGRQFSNSRSEMNVSTLELGDSALYLCASSLGVNTEAFFGQGTRLTVV.

The genes are TRBV6-5 and TRBJ2-7; D gene ambiguous. CDR1 is MNHEY, CDR2 SVGAGI, per germline. Trimming removed 2 bases from V and 4 bases from J, with 3 bases in between. CDR3 length: 11 residues. CDR3 loop: CASSYRYEQYF. The CDR3 DNA follows: TGTGCCAGCAGTTACAGGTACGAGCAGTACTTC.

The V and J genes are TRBV6-1 and TRBJ2-1; D possibly corresponds to TRBD2 (5 bases). The CDR3 runs to 15 residues. CDR1 is MNHNS and CDR2 is SASEGT in the germline V gene. With 0 bases removed from V and 9 bases from J, the gap between germline ends came to 15 bases. For the CDR3, the DNA is TGTGCCAGCAGTGAAGCGCTGGCGGGTGACGGTGAGCAGTTCTTC. Its protein product is CASSEALAGDGEQFF.

The chain joins TRBV28 to TRBJ2-1; 9 bases are shared with TRBD2. V shed 2 bases and J 8 bases; nucleotides not matched to a gene: 4. The CDR3 loop spans 14 amino acids. Germline V lookup: CDR1 MDHEN, CDR2 SYDVKM. The CDR3 coding sequence is TGTGCCAGCAGTTTAGGCGGGGGGGCGCATGAGCAGTTCTTC. The encoded protein is CASSLGGGAHEQFF.

The chain is built from TRBV11-2 and TRBJ2-5; TRBD2 aligns across 14 bases. The CDR3 consists of 17 residues. Germline assignment: CDR1 SGHAT and CDR2 FQNNGV. The V and J ends lost 5 bases and 5 bases, in that order; junction bases with no gene match: 10. CDR3 nucleotide sequence: TGTGCCAGCAGCCCGGGACTAGCGGGGGCCATCTGGGAGACCCAGTACTTC. Its translation is CASSPGLAGAIWETQYF.

The V and J genes are TRBV19 and TRBJ1-1, with D tentatively TRBD1 (5 bases). The V gene lost 3 bases and the J gene lost 0 bases, with 17 bases spanning the gap. The germline CDR1 and CDR2 sequences are LNHDA and SQIVND (reference sequence). The CDR3 has 17 residues. CDR3 coding DNA: TGTGCCAGTAGTATCCCGAGGGACCTACTTATGAACACTGAAGCTTTCTTT. Translation gives CASSIPRDLLMNTEAFF.

This clone was recorded a few times. This chain joins TRBV5-4 and TRBJ2-3, with D perhaps being TRBD1 or TRBD2 (6 bases each). This CDR3 has 16 amino acids. Germline V CDR1 and CDR2: SGHNT, YYREEE (reference sequence). The germline V and J ends were trimmed by 4 bases and 2 bases, with 17 bases remaining between them. The DNA of the CDR3 is TGTGCCAGCAGCACCTTGGGGGGCCTACTCACAGATACGCAGTATTTT. It encodes CASSTLGGLLTDTQYF.

The chain employs TRBV5-1 and TRBJ2-1; TRBD1 aligns across 7 bases. V lost 0 bases and J lost 7; bases outside the gene matches: 7. Looked up from germline, CDR1 is SGHRS and CDR2 is YFSETQ. This CDR3 is 15 amino acids long. CDR3: CASSLAPGGENEQFF. The CDR3 coding sequence is TGCGCCAGCAGCTTGGCTCCAGGGGGTGAAAATGAGCAGTTCTTC.

In its sample, this clone was seen a few times. The chain employs TRBV4-3 and TRBJ1-1; no definite D call. This CDR3 comprises 17 residues. Germline CDR1 is LGHNA and CDR2 is YSLEER. V shed 0 bases and J shed 3 bases, with 17 bases lying between them. The CDR3 coding sequence is TGCGCCAGCAGCCAAGATAAGTTTATTTCAGTGGACACTGAAGCTTTCTTT. Its translation: CASSQDKFISVDTEAFF.

This chain connects TRBV19 to TRBJ2-5; the D gene could be TRBD1 or TRBD2 (5 bases each). CDR1 and CDR2 from the germline V gene are LNHDA and SQIVND (reference sequence). V was trimmed by 4 bases and J by 2 bases, leaving 8 bases between them. This CDR3 region has 13 residues. CDR3 bases: TGTGCCAGTAGTAGGGACGGACAAGAGACCCAGTACTTC. Amino acids: CASSRDGQETQYF.

Only a few counts were recorded for this clone. V and J are TRBV19 and TRBJ1-1; D ambiguous. The CDR3 covers 15 residues. V gave up 3 bases and J gave up 0 bases, with 11 bases separating them. Germline lookup yields CDR1 LNHDA and CDR2 SQIVND (reference sequence). The CDR3 DNA reads as TGTGCCAGTAGTATTTTCGGCTCCATGAACACTGAAGCTTTCTTT. Its translation is CASSIFGSMNTEAFF.

This clone was seen only a few times. V and J are TRBV19 and TRBJ2-6; D unclear. The CDR3 spans 15 residues. Germline V CDR1 and CDR2: LNHDA, SQIVND (reference sequence). The V end lost 4 bases, the J end lost 0 bases, and 7 bases lay between the germline ends. The CDR3 sequence: CASSTYSSGANVLTF. CDR3 sequence (DNA): TGTGCCAGTAGTACATATAGCTCTGGGGCCAACGTCCTGACTTTC.